This TCR beta chain was sequenced in a study of T-cell reconstitution after alpha-beta-depleted transplantation in children. Germline CDR1 reads SEHNR; CDR2 reads FQNEAQ (reference sequence). The CDR3 runs 13 residues. V dropped 6 bases and J dropped 6; count of bases not matched to a gene: 6. Study findings and constraints: It was newly produced T cells that mostly accounted for T-cell counts and diversity one year after transplant. Several hundred expanded graft clones reportedly gave rise to the alpha-beta T cells present about two months after transplant.

This clonotype has a handful of counts. The target antigen is unknown. Preparation of the TCRbeta library used unique molecular identifiers. A single record per CDR3 protein comes from TCRdb applying MiXCR to the PCR reads. The sample lists about 90,000 distinct CDR3 sequences; around 16% were seen once. The origin of this receptor is a male patient aged 2-10 years who had a stem cell transplant for acute lymphoblastic leukemia, so the T cells may come from the graft donor. The J gene is TRBJ2-5, the V gene TRBV7-9; 8 nucleotides line up with TRBD1. This specimen consisted of PBMCs, mostly from graft donor cells, obtained 180 days after TCRalphabeta/CD19-depleted stem cell transplant. This chain's CDR3 is CASSSRGRKTQYF. CDR3 sequence (DNA): TGTGCCAGCAGTTCCAGGGGGCGGAAGACCCAGTACTTC.